A single sample gave rise to the 30 T cell receptor beta chains below, sequenced in a study of high-grade serous ovarian cancer treatment subgroups. Repertoires were generated with immunoSEQ multiplex PCR, while TCRdb's copy carries only in-frame clones and drops some. The sample contains about 8,000 clones, more than 55% of which appear only once. The tumor samples were collected prior to definitive surgery or chemotherapy. Sequencing input: tumor tissue. The receptor source for this set is a human donor with high-grade serous ovarian cancer.

This clone was detected a few times. The rearrangement links TRBV19 to TRBJ2-3; D tentatively reads TRBD1 or TRBD2 (6 bases each). CDR1 is LNHDA and CDR2 is SQIVND in the germline V gene (reference sequence). The CDR3 consists of 15 residues. Trimming removed 6 bases from V and 0 bases from J, with 13 bases in between. The CDR3 sequence is CASSTGTASTDTQYF. In DNA, the CDR3 is TGTGCCAGTAGCACAGGGACTGCAAGCACAGATACGCAGTATTTT.

This clone is termed medium-sized. The V gene is TRBV7-2, the J gene TRBJ2-7, with D maybe TRBD1 (6 bases). Germline lookup yields CDR1 SGHTA and CDR2 FQGNSA. CDR3 length equals 13 residues. V shed 3 bases and J shed 1 base, with 7 bases lying between them. CDR3 sequence reads: CASSFGQSYEQYF. The CDR3 DNA sequence: TGTGCCAGCAGCTTCGGACAGTCCTACGAGCAGTACTTC.

CDR3 amino acids: CASSYGGSRAYGYTF. The CDR3 DNA is TGTGCCAGCAGTTACGGAGGCAGTCGCGCCTATGGCTACACCTTC. The chain couples TRBV6-5 to TRBJ1-2; D remains unclear. This CDR3 has 15 amino acids. V lost 2 bases and J lost 4, with 14 bases in between. The germline V gene has CDR1 MNHEY and CDR2 SVGAGI.

The V call is TRBV4-1, the J call TRBJ2-1, with D perhaps matching TRBD2 (6 bases). CDR1 MGHRA and CDR2 YSYEKL come from the germline V gene. The CDR3 spans 16 residues. V dropped 1 base and J dropped 4 bases, with 14 bases sitting between them. The CDR3 is CASSQGGDRPYNEQFF. The CDR3 region has the DNA TGCGCCAGCAGCCAAGGCGGGGATAGACCTTACAATGAGCAGTTCTTC.

CDR3 sequence reads: CASSLGKDGYTF. In nucleotides, the CDR3 is TGTGCCAGCAGCTTAGGAAAAGATGGCTACACCTTC. This chain uses TRBV7-3 with TRBJ1-2; D gene ambiguous. The germline V gene has CDR1 SGHTA and CDR2 FQGTGA. V was cut by 2 bases and J by 6 bases, with 7 bases left in between. The CDR3 length is 12 residues.

J is TRBJ1-1 and V is TRBV11-3; 7 nucleotides line up with TRBD1. The CDR3 has 13 amino acids. Per the germline V gene, CDR1 is SGHNT and CDR2 is YENEEA. V shed 5 bases and J 6 bases; nucleotides not matched to a gene: 6. The CDR3 region is CASSATGSAEAFF. The DNA for the CDR3 is TGTGCCAGCAGCGCGACAGGGTCAGCTGAAGCTTTCTTT.

The chain has TRBV6-6 and TRBJ1-4, with a tentative D call TRBD1 (6 bases). There are 16 residues in the CDR3. Germline V gives CDR1 MNHNY, CDR2 SVGAGI (reference sequence). V lost 5 bases and J 3 bases, leaving 16 bases between the germline ends. CDR3 DNA: TGTGCCAGCAGTCGTACCCGACAGGCCTCTAATGAAAAACTGTTTTTT. Its protein is CASSRTRQASNEKLFF.

V usage is TRBV7-3 and J usage is TRBJ2-7; D gene uncertain. There are 12 residues in the CDR3. CDR1 is SGHTA and CDR2 is FQGTGA in the germline V gene. V gave up 1 base and J gave up 7 bases, with 8 bases separating them. This chain's CDR3 is CASSLNGREQYF. The DNA for the CDR3 is TGTGCCAGCAGCTTAAACGGGCGAGAGCAGTACTTC.

In this sample, this clone turned up a few times. J is TRBJ1-4 and V is TRBV5-1; D gene unclear. Germline V gives CDR1 SGHRS, CDR2 YFSETQ. Trimming pared 5 bases from V and 3 bases from J, leaving 11 bases between. The CDR3 contains 14 residues. The CDR3 region is CASSSGSANEKLFF. CDR3 bases: TGCGCCAGCAGTTCGGGGTCCGCTAATGAAAAACTGTTTTTT.

This clone was seen a single time. This chain connects TRBV4-3 to TRBJ2-1; no definite D call. V was cut by 0 bases and J by 5 bases, with 5 bases left in between. This CDR3 contains 13 residues. Germline V gives CDR1 LGHNA, CDR2 YSLEER. CDR3 DNA sequence: TGCGCCAGCAGCCAAGATCTCCACAATGAGCAGTTCTTC. Protein sequence: CASSQDLHNEQFF.

The chain joins TRBV5-4 to TRBJ2-6; D is unclear. The CDR3 covers 17 residues. Germline values: CDR1 SGHNT, CDR2 YYREEE (reference sequence). V was trimmed by 4 bases and J by 2 bases, leaving 16 bases between them. DNA of the CDR3: TGTGCCAGCAGCCCGACTTCGACCGCCCCTGGGGCCAACGTCCTGACTTTC. Its translation is CASSPTSTAPGANVLTF.

The chain combines TRBV6-1 with TRBJ2-4; D ambiguous. Trimming took 1 base from V and 3 from J, leaving 13 bases between them. This CDR3 region has 16 residues. Germline-derived CDR1 and CDR2 are MNHNS and SASEGT. Here the CDR3 reads CASSEVHKRVKNIQYF. In DNA form, the CDR3 reads TGTGCCAGCAGTGAAGTCCATAAACGGGTCAAAAACATTCAGTACTTC.

V and J are TRBV6-1 and TRBJ2-7; a weak D match, TRBD1 (6 bases). From germline, CDR1 is MNHNS and CDR2 SASEGT. V was clipped by 5 bases and J by 2 bases, with 13 bases between them. This CDR3 has 14 residues. The CDR3 region has the DNA TGTGCCAGCAGTCCCCAGGGGTGGCCCTACGAGCAGTACTTC. Protein product: CASSPQGWPYEQYF.

The CDR3 DNA follows: TGTGCCAGTAGTTCCCGGACAGCTTCCTACAATGAGCAGTTCTTC. The encoded protein is CASSSRTASYNEQFF. The V call is TRBV19, the J call TRBJ2-1, with D perhaps matching TRBD1 (6 bases). This CDR3 spans 15 amino acids. CDR1 LNHDA and CDR2 SQIVND come from the germline V gene (reference sequence). V shed 5 bases and J shed 1 base, with 12 bases lying between them.

This clone has only a few counts. This sequence joins TRBV5-1 and TRBJ1-2; a weak D match, TRBD1 (6 bases). Trimming removed 0 bases from V and 8 bases from J, with 11 bases in between. The CDR3 extends over 13 amino acids. CDR1 is SGHRS and CDR2 is YFSETQ in the germline V gene. CDR3 residues: CASSLAGAEGYTF. CDR3 DNA: TGCGCCAGCAGCTTGGCGGGGGCAGAAGGCTACACCTTC.

The V gene is TRBV30, the J gene TRBJ2-3; 7 nucleotides match TRBD2. The CDR3 is 11 residues long. Germline V CDR1 and CDR2: GTSNPN, SVGIG (reference sequence). V lost 8 bases and J lost 5; bases outside the gene matches: 4. For the CDR3, the DNA is TGTGCCAGAGGGAGGGGAGATACGCAGTATTTT. This encodes CARGRGDTQYF.

This clone has just a few counts. This chain joins TRBV7-2 and TRBJ2-5; D is uncertain. CDR1 and CDR2 (germline): SGHTA, FQGNSA. CDR3 length: 12 amino acids. Between the trimmed V and J ends, which lost 11 bases and 4 bases, there was a span of 14 bases. Written as DNA, the CDR3 is TGTGCCCCCCGCCCCGATCGAGAGACCCAGTACTTC. Protein: CAPRPDRETQYF.

The chain carries TRBV7-9 and TRBJ1-3; 7 bases align to TRBD1. CDR3 length equals 17 residues. Germline CDR1 and CDR2: SEHNR and FQNEAQ (reference sequence). Germline trimming cut 1 base from V and 0 bases from J; bases unmatched to any gene: 6. The CDR3 sequence: CASSLVDRPDSGNTIYF. The CDR3 nucleotides read TGTGCCAGCAGCTTAGTGGACAGGCCAGACTCTGGAAACACCATATATTTT.

The rearrangement links TRBV6-5 to TRBJ2-5; D gene uncertain. The length of the CDR3 is 13 residues. Germline assignment: CDR1 MNHEY and CDR2 SVGAGI. V lost 5 bases to trimming and J lost 2 bases, with 9 bases between them. The CDR3 here is CASSEREQETQYF. CDR3 DNA sequence: TGTGCCAGCAGTGAAAGGGAACAAGAGACCCAGTACTTC.

V usage is TRBV6-5 and J usage is TRBJ1-1; D is ambiguous. Between the trimmed V and J ends, which lost 6 bases and 3 bases, there was a span of 17 bases. The CDR3 consists of 15 residues. The germline CDR1 and CDR2 sequences are MNHEY and SVGAGI. In DNA form, the CDR3 reads TGTGCCAGCAGGGCCGGGCCGGGGAGCCACACTGAAGCTTTCTTT. Its protein is CASRAGPGSHTEAFF.

V usage is TRBV4-1 and J usage is TRBJ1-2, with D unclear. This CDR3 has 15 amino acids. Germline CDR1 is MGHRA and CDR2 is YSYEKL. Trimming took 2 bases from V and 8 from J, leaving 18 bases between them. CDR3 sequence (DNA): TGCGCCAGCAGCCAACAGGTCGCCCAAGTATGGGGCTACACCTTC. Its protein product is CASSQQVAQVWGYTF.

The genes are TRBV7-9 and TRBJ1-2; unclear D gene. This CDR3 comprises 12 residues. Trimming pared 5 bases from V and 8 bases from J, leaving 12 bases between. Germline V gives CDR1 SEHNR, CDR2 FQNEAQ (reference sequence). The CDR3 sequence: CASSPDVGGYTF. As DNA, the CDR3 is TGTGCCAGCAGCCCCGACGTGGGCGGCTACACCTTC.

V usage is TRBV19 and J usage is TRBJ1-1; a weak D match, TRBD1 (5 bases). The V gene lost 8 bases and the J gene lost 0 bases, with 10 bases spanning the gap. The CDR3 is 13 amino acids. CDR1 and CDR2 from the germline V gene are LNHDA and SQIVND (reference sequence). The DNA for the CDR3 is TGTGCCAGTGAACAGGTGGTGAACACTGAAGCTTTCTTT. Protein: CASEQVVNTEAFF.

This sequence joins TRBV9 and TRBJ2-7; TRBD2 is a possible D gene (6 bases). Trimming cost V 4 bases and J 0 bases, with 11 bases left between them. CDR1 and CDR2 (germline): SGDLS, YYNGEE. The CDR3 is 14 amino acids. The CDR3 spells CASSPPEGSYEQYF. The CDR3 nucleotides are TGTGCCAGCAGCCCCCCGGAGGGCTCCTACGAGCAGTACTTC.

The V and J genes are TRBV7-3 and TRBJ2-3; 9 bases map to TRBD2. The CDR3 has 15 amino acids. The V segment lost 5 bases and the J segment 6 bases; nucleotides outside the gene matches: 9. Germline values: CDR1 SGHTA, CDR2 FQGTGA. CDR3 residues: CASSPTLAGYDTQYF. Here the CDR3 DNA reads TGTGCCAGCAGCCCGACGCTAGCGGGATACGATACGCAGTATTTT.

The genes are TRBV5-4 and TRBJ1-2, with TRBD1 as a possible D gene (5 bases). The V gene's germline CDR1 is SGHNT and CDR2 YYREEE (reference sequence). The CDR3 contains 15 residues. Trimming took 0 bases from V and 5 from J, leaving 14 bases between them. CDR3 in amino acids: CASSLGAGEGYGYTF. For the CDR3, the DNA is TGTGCCAGCAGCTTGGGGGCCGGGGAGGGGTATGGCTACACCTTC.

In its sample, this clone is large. CDR3 protein: CASSPGTVIGEQYF. CDR3 nucleotide sequence: TGTGCCAGCAGCCCCGGGACTGTAATTGGCGAGCAGTACTTC. The V and J genes are TRBV7-3 and TRBJ2-7, with D tentatively TRBD2 (6 bases). V shed 5 bases and J shed 6 bases, with 17 bases lying between them. CDR3 length equals 14 residues. The germline V gene encodes CDR1 SGHTA and CDR2 FQGTGA.

The rearrangement uses TRBV5-1 and TRBJ2-2; D possibly corresponds to TRBD2 (7 bases). Per germline, CDR1 SGHRS and CDR2 YFSETQ. CDR3 length: 15 residues. Trimming took off 0 bases at V and 7 bases at J, with 13 bases between the two ends. CDR3 amino acids: CASSLEGEGGGELFF. The CDR3 DNA follows: TGCGCCAGCAGCTTGGAGGGGGAGGGAGGCGGGGAGCTGTTTTTT.

Concerning this clone itself: Other DNA sequences within the sample encode an identical CDR3. The chain carries TRBV29-1 and TRBJ1-2; tentative D call: TRBD1 (6 bases). CDR3 length: 13 residues. Germline V CDR1 and CDR2: SQVTM, ANQGSEA. Trimming removed 8 bases at V and 0 bases at J, with 13 bases between. The CDR3 bases are TGCAGCACGGGGGCAAATCCTAACTATGGCTACACCTTC. This translates into CSTGANPNYGYTF.

The rearrangement joins TRBV28 to TRBJ2-7; possibly TRBD1 for D (6 bases). V dropped 7 bases and J dropped 3 bases, with 10 bases sitting between them. Germline V gives CDR1 MDHEN, CDR2 SYDVKM. The CDR3 spans 12 residues. CDR3 in DNA: TGTGCCAGCACGGGACACCTCTACGAGCAGTACTTC. As protein: CASTGHLYEQYF.